These 8 T cell receptor beta chains share one sample of origin, sequenced in a study of blood T cell repertoires in COVID-19. Using immunoSEQ multiplex PCR, the repertoire was profiled, and TCRdb retains in-frame clones only, with some absent. Among approximately 22,000 clones listed, around 70% were seen once. Sequencing input: peripheral blood. The receptor set was obtained from a human donor in a cohort sampled during active or convalescent COVID-19.

This sequence joins TRBV6-5 and TRBJ2-3; 11 nucleotides line up with TRBD2. Germline V gives CDR1 MNHEY, CDR2 SVGAGI. V shed 5 bases and J 5 bases; nucleotides not matched to a gene: 6. The CDR3 is 15 residues long. The CDR3 spells CASSRSGRALDTQYF. As DNA, the CDR3 is TGTGCCAGCAGTCGTAGCGGGAGGGCCTTAGATACGCAGTATTTT.

This chain joins TRBV7-8 and TRBJ2-7, with a possible D match to TRBD1 (6 bases). CDR3 length: 14 residues. Trimming pared 4 bases from V and 2 bases from J, leaving 12 bases between. Germline V gene sequence: CDR1 SGHVS, CDR2 FQNEAQ. In nucleotides, the CDR3 is TGTGCCAGCAGCTACAGGGTAGGAGCCTACGAGCAGTACGTC. This translates into CASSYRVGAYEQYV.

The genes are TRBV6-2 or TRBV6-3 and TRBJ2-1; 7 positions match TRBD1. Germline V gene lookup returns CDR1 MNHEY and CDR2 SVGEGT. The CDR3 extends over 14 amino acids. V lost 5 bases, J lost 8 bases, and 9 bases stayed unmatched. As DNA, the CDR3 is TGTGCCAGCAGTCCACGGGACAGTTGGGATGAGCAGTTCTTC. Its translation: CASSPRDSWDEQFF.

The rearrangement uses TRBV29-1 and TRBJ2-1; 13 bases are shared with TRBD2. The junction had 3 bases not matched to a gene; V was cut back by 7 bases and J by 3 bases. CDR1 is SQVTM, CDR2 ANQGSEA, per germline. This CDR3 has 14 amino acids. The CDR3 DNA follows: TGCAGCGCAAGACTAGCGGGAGGCTACAATGAGCAGTTCTTC. This codes for CSARLAGGYNEQFF.

V gene TRBV6-1 combines with J gene TRBJ2-5, with D perhaps matching TRBD1 (6 bases). Germline V gene lookup returns CDR1 MNHNS and CDR2 SASEGT. V shed 0 bases and J shed 6 bases, with 14 bases lying between them. There are 15 residues in the CDR3. DNA for the CDR3: TGTGCCAGCAGTGAAGCACCAGGGGCCCGGCAGACCCAGTACTTC. Translation gives CASSEAPGARQTQYF.

The rearrangement links TRBV4-1 to TRBJ2-7; D not resolved. V lost 0 bases, J lost 2 bases, and 8 bases lay in between. Germline loops: CDR1 MGHRA, CDR2 YSYEKL. The CDR3 consists of 14 residues. In DNA form, the CDR3 reads TGCGCCAGCAGCCAAGACCCAACTGCCTACGAGCAGTACTTC. Residues: CASSQDPTAYEQYF.

The chain recombines TRBV6-4 with TRBJ2-5; unclear D gene. V was pared by 3 bases and J by 0 bases, with 11 bases between. This CDR3 has 15 residues. Germline CDR1 reads MRHNA; CDR2 reads SNTAGT. CDR3 bases: TGTGCCAGCAGTGAACTGTACGGGTACCAAGAGACCCAGTACTTC. Translated, it gives CASSELYGYQETQYF.

This clone is medium-sized (0.01 to 0.1%) by share. The chain has TRBV7-9 and TRBJ2-5; TRBD1 matches 10 bases. Looked up from germline, CDR1 is SEHNR and CDR2 is FQNEAQ (reference sequence). CDR3 length equals 16 residues. V lost 5 bases and J lost 1; bases outside the gene matches: 7. The CDR3 DNA reads as TGTGCCAGCAGCCGCCTAGGGGACAGGGGCCAAGAGACCCAGTACTTC. Translation: CASSRLGDRGQETQYF.